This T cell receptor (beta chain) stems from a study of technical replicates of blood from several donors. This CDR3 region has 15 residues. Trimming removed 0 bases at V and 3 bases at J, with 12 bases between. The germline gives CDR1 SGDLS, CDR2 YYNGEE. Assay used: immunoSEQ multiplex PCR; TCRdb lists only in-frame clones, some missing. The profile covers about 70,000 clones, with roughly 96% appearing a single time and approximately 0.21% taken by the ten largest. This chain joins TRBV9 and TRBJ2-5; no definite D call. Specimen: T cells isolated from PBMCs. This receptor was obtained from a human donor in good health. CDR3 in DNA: TGTGCCAGCAGCGTAGCGCCAACAGAGAAAGAGACCCAGTACTTC. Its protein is CASSVAPTEKETQYF.